This TCR beta chain was identified during a study of T cell changes during pregnancy in multiple sclerosis. Per the germline V gene, CDR1 is MDHEN and CDR2 is SYDVKM. The V and J ends lost 5 bases and 4 bases respectively, with 14 bases between them. This CDR3 contains 15 residues. Using immunoSEQ multiplex PCR, the repertoire was profiled, and TCRdb retains in-frame clones only, with some absent. Among about 87,000 clones listed, around 93% were seen once. Material: peripheral blood, obtained in the third trimester of pregnancy. This receptor was identified in a female donor in good health, enrolled as a control in a pregnancy study. This rearrangement joins TRBV28 to TRBJ1-4, with D maybe TRBD1 (6 bases). CDR3 in DNA: TGTGCCAGCAGTATATCGACAGGAGGTAATGAAAAACTGTTTTTT. Its protein product is CASSISTGGNEKLFF.